Sequencing of this T cell receptor (beta chain) was carried out in a study of cytomegalovirus exposure and HLA in healthy donors. Regarding the study as a whole: CMV antigen specificity was confirmed in vitro for three CMV-associated chains. Earlier analysis yielded a pattern in which most TCR beta V segments were productive about 87% or about 30% of the time. Cytomegalovirus association was assigned to about 180 TCR beta chains. A later analysis reportedly identified an Asian-associated ancestry cluster as carrying fewer N-insertions than the approximately 730-donor mean.

In the case of this clone: Antigen unknown.

Germline V gene sequence: CDR1 WNHNN, CDR2 SYGVQD (reference sequence). Trimming shortened V by 4 bases and J by 6 bases, and 13 bases separated the two germline ends. The CDR3 has 14 residues. The PCR made use of 60 Vbeta and 13 Jbeta primers. Here immunoSEQ multiplex PCR was the method, and the copy in TCRdb shows in-frame clones only, minus some. The sample has about 160,000 clones. Input material: PBMCs. V usage is TRBV10-1 and J usage is TRBJ2-1, with D perhaps matching TRBD2 (5 bases). This receptor was obtained from a woman aged 60-75 years in good health and CMV-seronegative. CDR3 residues: CASSGSGELNEQFF. CDR3 nucleotides: TGCGCCAGCAGTGGCAGCGGAGAACTCAATGAGCAGTTCTTC.